The rows below give T cell receptor beta chains drawn from one sample of a study of blood T cells in healthy people across ages. TCRdb re-analysed the 5' RACE reads in MiXCR, keeping a single row per CDR3 protein. The sample yields over 1.5 million distinct CDR3 sequences, around 50% seen once. Material for sequencing was blood. The receptors derive from a woman aged 40 to 50 in good health. The CDR3 runs from the conserved cysteine through the conserved F or W.

V gene: TRBV6-2/TRBV6-3
CDR3 protein: CASSFGASNQPQHF

V gene: TRBV3-1
CDR3 protein: CASSRTGSLSGAAYEQYF

V gene: TRBV4-1
CDR3 protein: CASSQGPGQPFHGYTF

V gene: TRBV11-2
CDR3 protein: CASSKTGPGYNEQFF

V gene: TRBV4-1
CDR3 protein: CASSQVSRAGPIQETQYF

V gene: TRBV5-1
CDR3 protein: CASSAGHVGDTEAFF

V gene: TRBV7-2
CDR3 protein: CASSVGVGGYNEQFF

V gene: TRBV20-1
CDR3 protein: CSAPGSGKNIQYF

V gene: TRBV7-2
CDR3 protein: CASSFRDLQAYGYTF

V gene: TRBV14
CDR3 protein: CASSQDPLAGRHYTDTQYF

V gene: TRBV5-1
CDR3 protein: CASSLGLEWAGEQFF

V gene: TRBV4-3
CDR3 protein: CTSSQDRVILLSGANVPTF

V gene: TRBV14
CDR3 protein: CASSQERTRVSEQFF

V gene: TRBV10-3
CDR3 protein: CAIQEGTVTGDGYTF

V gene: TRBV9
CDR3 protein: CASSVEGFSEAFF

V gene: TRBV27
CDR3 protein: CASSLVRGEDGYTF

V gene: TRBV6-2/TRBV6-3
CDR3 protein: CASSVQGWSEQFF

V gene: TRBV6-1
CDR3 protein: CASSDEFLEAQYF

V gene: TRBV4-2
CDR3 protein: CASSQSVGDQYEQYF

V gene: TRBV4-2
CDR3 protein: CASSQEVLNAGARETQYF

V gene: TRBV20-1
CDR3 protein: CSARVDRGSGYTF

V gene: TRBV7-2
CDR3 protein: CASSTGQLVLRGNEQYF

V gene: TRBV5-1
CDR3 protein: CASQGPQRGEQYF

V gene: TRBV9
CDR3 protein: CASSVGAGDQPQHF

V gene: TRBV5-1
CDR3 protein: CASSFRGQSYEQYF

V gene: TRBV20-1
CDR3 protein: CGARDPAGGTDTQYF

V gene: TRBV29-1
CDR3 protein: CSVERTSGGVDEQYF

V gene: TRBV28
CDR3 protein: CASSLQRGRNEQYF

V gene: TRBV7-2
CDR3 protein: CASSFSGSDYEQYF

V gene: TRBV7-2
CDR3 protein: CASSLGQTSYDGYTF

V gene: TRBV6-6
CDR3 protein: CASSYWDLAGFTDTQYF

V gene: TRBV12-3/TRBV12-4
CDR3 protein: CASNTRRTNTEAFF

V gene: TRBV6-5
CDR3 protein: CASSDTSQGSYTF

V gene: TRBV20-1
CDR3 protein: CSAREVGVVKDQETQYF

V gene: TRBV7-9
CDR3 protein: CASRLQGNEKLFF

V gene: TRBV20-1
CDR3 protein: CSATGIPGLAGNDEQFF

V gene: TRBV20-1
CDR3 protein: CSAQWDQTTDTQYF

V gene: TRBV7-2
CDR3 protein: CASTLGTEVGTQYF

V gene: TRBV6-1
CDR3 protein: CASTSPPGGSGYTF

V gene: TRBV20-1
CDR3 protein: CSREGKYNEQFF

V gene: TRBV4-2
CDR3 protein: CASSQDVSEQYF

V gene: TRBV20-1
CDR3 protein: CSPKRGATVREQFF

V gene: TRBV6-2/TRBV6-3
CDR3 protein: CASGPLWAEETQYF

V gene: TRBV5-5
CDR3 protein: CASSGGTAYEQYF

V gene: TRBV4-2
CDR3 protein: CASSLSGQIQETQYF

V gene: TRBV2
CDR3 protein: CASSGQGRSTDTQYF

V gene: TRBV4-1
CDR3 protein: CASSQEGLGGSSYNEQYF

V gene: TRBV7-7
CDR3 protein: CASSLVPGLAGGQETQYF

V gene: TRBV19
CDR3 protein: CASSSGLRLTEAFF

V gene: TRBV24-1
CDR3 protein: CATSDSQGRNGYTF

V gene: TRBV20-1
CDR3 protein: CSARVRVSSYEQYF

V gene: TRBV12-3/TRBV12-4
CDR3 protein: CASSLAGSRYNEQFF

V gene: TRBV12-3/TRBV12-4
CDR3 protein: CASSAYRGSYNSPLHF

V gene: TRBV12-3/TRBV12-4
CDR3 protein: CASSLAPFGGSYNEQFF